The rows below give T cell receptor beta chains drawn from one sample of a study of cytomegalovirus exposure and HLA in healthy donors. The table came from immunoSEQ multiplex PCR; TCRdb's copy has only in-frame clones and leaves some out. Altogether around 150,000 clones are present, approximately 88% being singletons, with the ten largest covering around 0.51%. Sample: PBMCs. These receptors were taken from a woman aged 40 to 50 in good health and CMV-seronegative. Both conserved end residues are trimmed from each CDR3. Each record gives: D gene, J gene, clone size, V gene, CDR3 protein. The D gene is left open where the match is weak. A clone size is listed for some rows: how often the clone was seen (once, few, many), or a class if it is expanded.

NA TRBJ1-5 NA TRBV6-5 ASSVISNQPQH
TRBD2 TRBJ2-1 NA TRBV5-1 ASSLGGENNEQF
NA TRBJ1-4 few TRBV4-1 ASSPVGGDGEKLF
TRBD1 TRBJ2-2 NA TRBV5-1 ASSIDRANTGELF
NA TRBJ1-1 NA TRBV6-1 ASSGDGQLVNTEAF
TRBD2 TRBJ2-1 NA TRBV10-3 AISESGGLGATYNEQF
NA TRBJ2-1 NA TRBV7-9 ASNSGYNEQF
TRBD2 TRBJ2-2 NA TRBV19 ASSIELAGFTGELF
NA TRBJ1-5 NA TRBV7-2 ASSRQANQPQH
NA TRBJ2-3 NA TRBV6-1 ASSEDTTDTQY
TRBD1 TRBJ2-1 NA TRBV15 ATSRDSAGQGGLYEQF
NA TRBJ2-7 once TRBV9 ASSVGSVSYEQY
TRBD2 TRBJ2-2 NA TRBV5-4 ASSPGLAGAGELF
NA TRBJ1-4 NA TRBV28 ASSSVEKLF
TRBD1 TRBJ1-4 NA TRBV4-2 ASSLPDRVGNEKLF
TRBD1 TRBJ2-7 NA TRBV5-5 ASSTIGTVSYEQY
NA TRBJ1-2 NA TRBV2 ASKYGSGYT
NA NA NA TRBV7-2 ASSSYNYEQY
NA TRBJ1-1 NA TRBV5-1 ASSPQGGAYTEAF
TRBD1 TRBJ2-3 NA TRBV6-1 ASSGTGGWDTQY
TRBD1 TRBJ2-7 NA TRBV19 ASSVTGETYEQY
NA TRBJ2-2 NA TRBV11-2 ASSGQITGELF
NA NA NA TRBV7-2 ASGRVRSYEQY
NA TRBJ2-3 NA TRBV11-3 ASSPHLTSQGYTDTQY
NA TRBJ2-3 NA TRBV7-6 ASSPLVTDTQY
TRBD1 TRBJ1-5 NA TRBV4-1 ASSLIGQGGNQPQH
TRBD2 TRBJ2-7 NA TRBV11-3 ASSLESGGLSYEQY
NA TRBJ1-1 few TRBV29-1 SVEGKEGMNTEAF
TRBD1 TRBJ1-1 NA TRBV5-4 ASSAETGGYTEAF
NA TRBJ1-3 NA TRBV5-4 ASSLAPGARGNTIY
NA TRBJ2-5 NA TRBV6-6 ASTSLGKETQY
NA TRBJ1-5 NA TRBV21-1 ASSKDESGGNQPQH
TRBD1 TRBJ1-2 NA TRBV6-5 ASSYWGQANYGYT
TRBD1 TRBJ1-1 NA TRBV10-3 ATNRGSGQDTEAF
NA TRBJ2-5 NA TRBV30 AWSGIAGPIETQY
NA TRBJ2-2 NA TRBV7-2 ASSPGHSTGELF
NA TRBJ1-2 NA TRBV6-5 ASTSRVNYGYT
TRBD2 TRBJ2-7 NA TRBV7-9 ASSPRFLGGTYEQY
TRBD2 TRBJ2-3 NA TRBV2 ASGGTSGIADTQY
NA TRBJ2-7 NA TRBV30 AWSVLNSPYEQY
TRBD1 TRBJ1-1 NA TRBV2 ASSPFGQGANTEAF
NA TRBJ1-1 NA TRBV2 ASSPGAMNTEAF
NA TRBJ2-5 NA TRBV15 ATSPPSETQY
NA TRBJ2-3 NA TRBV30 AWSDGNADTQY
TRBD2 TRBJ2-2 NA TRBV11-2 ASRSILAVNTGELF
NA TRBJ2-2 NA TRBV19 ASSMILTRAGELF
NA TRBJ1-1 NA TRBV28 ASSRDTSNTEAF
NA TRBJ1-1 NA TRBV6-1 ASSYQANTEAF
NA TRBJ2-3 NA TRBV6-1 ASSEANSDTQY
NA TRBJ1-5 few TRBV6-1 ASSEYGGGGNQPQH
TRBD1 TRBJ1-1 NA TRBV6-5 ASSYRTGDTEAF
NA TRBJ1-6 NA TRBV7-9 ASSESRPGSPLH
TRBD2 TRBJ2-3 NA TRBV7-2 ASSLHVSGRALADTQY
TRBD2 TRBJ2-1 once TRBV4-2 ASSQDSGRPVSYNEQF
NA TRBJ2-7 NA TRBV2 ASAGLAYEQY
TRBD1 TRBJ2-2 NA TRBV7-2 ASSWAGQGAGELF
NA TRBJ2-7 NA TRBV12-1 ASSGGQRPYEQY